These 2 T cell receptor beta chains came from one sample sequenced in a study of T cell responses to AZD1222 COVID-19 vaccine. Repertoires were generated with immunoSEQ multiplex PCR, while TCRdb's copy carries only in-frame clones and drops some. Of 120,000 to 150,000 clones in the sample, roughly 91% were seen once. This sample comprised peripheral blood, obtained 28 days after the second AZD1222 dose. These receptors were collected from an adult who received the AZD1222 COVID-19 vaccine.

The V and J genes are TRBV5-4 and TRBJ1-1, with 7 positions matching TRBD1. With 5 bases clipped from V and 3 bases from J, the junction kept 13 bases outside the gene matches. Germline V gives CDR1 SGHNT, CDR2 YYREEE (reference sequence). The CDR3 is 16 residues long. The CDR3 loop is CASSGGWRGRDTEAFF. The CDR3 bases are TGTGCCAGCAGTGGAGGTTGGAGGGGGCGAGACACTGAAGCTTTCTTT.

The chain uses TRBV5-1 and TRBJ1-1; perhaps TRBD1 as D (6 bases). V shed 2 bases and J shed 5 bases, with 13 bases lying between them. Germline CDR1 reads SGHRS; CDR2 reads YFSETQ. The CDR3 spans 14 residues. The CDR3 reads CASSFDRGWTEAFF. Written as DNA, the CDR3 is TGCGCCAGCAGCTTTGATAGGGGGTGGACTGAAGCTTTCTTT.